The 4 T cell receptor beta chains listed next were all sequenced from one sample in a study of blood T cell repertoires in COVID-19. Assay: immunoSEQ multiplex PCR; the TCRdb copy retains only in-frame clones and omits some. Of 95,000 to 150,000 clones in the sample, 80% are singletons; the top ten hold under 20%. The sequencing input was peripheral blood. The source is a man aged 55 to 70 with active or convalescent COVID-19.

The chain couples TRBV4-2 to TRBJ2-2; weak D call: TRBD2 (5 bases). Trimming pared 0 bases from V and 3 bases from J, leaving 17 bases between. The CDR3 covers 18 residues. CDR1 and CDR2 from the germline V gene are LGHNA and YNFKEQ. CDR3 in amino acids: CASSQDRRLDSYTGELFF. The CDR3 DNA reads TGTGCCAGCAGCCAAGATAGGAGGTTGGACTCTTACACCGGGGAGCTGTTTTTT.

The V gene is TRBV6-5, the J gene TRBJ1-3; a possible D gene is TRBD1 (6 bases). V was trimmed by 3 bases and J by 0 bases, leaving 12 bases between them. This CDR3 contains 16 residues. CDR1 and CDR2 (germline): MNHEY, SVGAGI. CDR3 bases: TGTGCCAGCAGTTATGGGGGGGGGCGCTCTGGAAACACCATATATTTT. Translation gives CASSYGGGRSGNTIYF.

In its sample, this clone was seen a few times. V and J are TRBV7-6 and TRBJ1-2; 10 bases match TRBD1. Germline V CDR1 and CDR2: SGHVS, FNYEAQ. CDR3 length: 15 residues. V was pared by 5 bases and J by 5 bases, with 8 bases of the junction left unmatched. The CDR3 sequence is CASSKDRGQAYGYTF. The CDR3 coding sequence is TGTGCCAGCAGCAAAGACAGGGGGCAAGCGTATGGCTACACCTTC.

This chain joins TRBV27 and TRBJ1-1; 9 bases are a match to TRBD1. CDR3 length equals 15 residues. J lost 8 bases, V lost 8 bases, and 15 bases had no gene match. CDR1 is MNHEY, CDR2 SMNVEV, per germline (reference sequence). In nucleotides, the CDR3 is TGTGCCAGCGTCCTAAGGTGGGACAGGGTAACCGAAGCTTTCTTT. Translated: CASVLRWDRVTEAFF.